These 3 T cell receptor beta chains were sequenced from one sample in a study of cytomegalovirus exposure and HLA in healthy donors. Researchers ran the PCR with 60 Vbeta and 13 Jbeta primers. Clones were sequenced by immunoSEQ multiplex PCR, and TCRdb holds only the in-frame ones, with some missing. The sample includes roughly 120,000 clones, roughly 74% of them seen just once. The sample comprised PBMCs. These receptors were collected from a young woman in good health and CMV-seronegative.

The CDR3 region is CASSQEKPENTEAFF. In DNA form, the CDR3 reads TGCGCCAGCAGCCAAGAAAAACCAGAGAACACTGAAGCTTTCTTT. The chain recombines TRBV4-1 with TRBJ1-1; unclear D gene. Trimming removed 0 bases from V and 1 base from J, with 9 bases in between. In germline, CDR1 is MGHRA, CDR2 YSYEKL. This CDR3 comprises 15 residues.

This chain joins TRBV4-2 and TRBJ2-1; the D is unclear. CDR1 and CDR2 from the germline V gene are LGHNA and YNFKEQ. The CDR3 consists of 12 residues. Between the trimmed V and J ends, which lost 1 base and 9 bases, there was a span of 7 bases. CDR3 loop: CASSQGAVEQFF. The CDR3 DNA follows: TGTGCCAGCAGCCAAGGTGCGGTTGAGCAGTTCTTC.

V usage is TRBV6-1 and J usage is TRBJ2-7, with D maybe TRBD1 (5 bases). The CDR3 contains 14 residues. The germline gives CDR1 MNHNS, CDR2 SASEGT. V was trimmed by 1 base and J by 0 bases, leaving 7 bases between them. CDR3 loop: CASSEDRLSYEQYF. The CDR3 nucleotides read TGTGCCAGCAGTGAAGACAGGCTCTCCTACGAGCAGTACTTC.